This TCR beta chain was recovered during a study of T cells of healthy individuals. This clonotype occurred a few times. TCRdb re-derived calls from the 5' RACE reads in MiXCR, one entry per CDR3 protein. The sample records about 57,000 distinct CDR3 sequences, under 20% being singletons. V gave up 5 bases and J gave up 9 bases; unmatched junction bases: 10. Per germline, CDR1 MDHEN and CDR2 SYDVKM. This CDR3 has 15 residues. The chain is built from TRBV28 and TRBJ2-5; 12 bases line up with TRBD1. The TCR originated in a human donor in good health. The chain's CDR3 is CASSPRDRGLLAQYF. DNA for the CDR3: TGTGCCAGCAGTCCACGGGACAGGGGGCTTCTGGCCCAGTACTTC.